Below are 26 T cell receptor beta chains sequenced from a single sample in a study of cytomegalovirus exposure and HLA in healthy donors. The primer mix had 60 Vbeta and 13 Jbeta primers. TCRdb's copy holds only in-frame clones and misses some; the assay was immunoSEQ multiplex PCR. This table holds under 200,000 clones, around 80% found once. Sequencing input: PBMCs. The receptors stem from a woman aged 18-29 years in good health and CMV-seropositive.

The chain links TRBV28 to TRBJ2-7, with 9 bases lining up with TRBD1. V shed 6 bases and J 11 bases; nucleotides not matched to a gene: 5. The CDR3 is 11 residues long. Germline assignment: CDR1 MDHEN and CDR2 SYDVKM. The CDR3 loop reads CASRFDRGEYV. The DNA of the CDR3 is TGTGCCAGCAGGTTTGACAGGGGGGAGTACGTC.

The genes are TRBV5-6 and TRBJ1-1; TRBD1 agrees at 9 bases. V was pared by 2 bases and J by 5 bases, with 10 bases of the junction left unmatched. CDR3 length: 16 amino acids. CDR1 and CDR2 from the germline V gene are SGHDT and YYEEEE. The CDR3 DNA reads as TGTGCCAGCAGCTTCACAGGGGGCGCAGATGGGACTGAAGCTTTCTTT. Amino acid sequence: CASSFTGGADGTEAFF.

This chain links TRBV25-1 with TRBJ1-3, with D perhaps matching TRBD1 (5 bases). Germline V gene data show CDR1 as MGHDK and CDR2 as SYGVNS. The CDR3 consists of 14 residues. Trimming shortened V by 8 bases and J by 0 bases, and 11 bases separated the two germline ends. CDR3 nucleotide sequence: TGTGCCAGCCAAGACAGCAGCTCTGGAAACACCATATATTTT. Its protein is CASQDSSSGNTIYF.

The chain carries TRBV27 and TRBJ2-2; TRBD2 is a possible D gene (7 bases). The CDR3 runs to 17 residues. The germline V gene has CDR1 MNHEY and CDR2 SMNVEV (reference sequence). Trimming shortened V by 1 base and J by 5 bases, and 17 bases separated the two germline ends. CDR3 region: CASSLLWGGGRTGELFF. The CDR3 coding sequence is TGTGCCAGCAGTTTATTGTGGGGGGGCGGTCGAACCGGGGAGCTGTTTTTT.

This clone was detected only once. The germline gene is not matched at one end of the junction; a read error may be the cause. The V gene is TRBV7-6, the J gene TRBJ1-3, with D perhaps TRBD1 (5 bases). CDR3 length: 15 residues. In germline, CDR1 is SGHVS, CDR2 FNYEAQ. The CDR3 nucleotides are TGTGCCAGCAGCCCAGGCGGGGACTCTGGAAGCACCATATATTTT. It specifies CASSPGGDSGSTIYF.

The chain recombines TRBV2 with TRBJ1-4, with TRBD1 matching 7 bases. CDR1 and CDR2 (germline): SNHLY, FYNNEI. Trimming removed 6 bases from V and 5 bases from J; junction bases left unmatched: 9. CDR3 length equals 15 residues. In DNA, the CDR3 is TGTGCCAGCAGCGCCAAAGGGGGCCTCAATGAAAAACTGTTTTTT. It encodes CASSAKGGLNEKLFF. Full variable domain (remainder filled in from reference TRBV2 and TRBJ1-4): EPEVTQTPSHQVTQMGQEVILRCVPISNHLYFYWYRQILGQKVEFLVSFYNNEISEKSEIFDDQFSVERPDGSNFTLKIRSTKLEDSAMYFCASSAKGGLNEKLFFGSGTQLSVL.

This clone came up once. The chain couples TRBV9 to TRBJ1-2; maybe TRBD1 (6 bases). This CDR3 has 14 amino acids. Germline loops: CDR1 SGDLS, CDR2 YYNGEE. Trimming took 3 bases from V and 6 from J, leaving 15 bases between them. CDR3 sequence (DNA): TGTGCCAGCAGCGCCGGGGGGGGCGTAGATGGCTACACCTTC. Residues: CASSAGGGVDGYTF.

V and J are TRBV19 and TRBJ2-7; 11 nucleotides line up with TRBD2. This CDR3 is 19 amino acids long. J lost 0 bases, V lost 3 bases, and 13 bases had no gene match. Germline assignment: CDR1 LNHDA and CDR2 SQIVND (reference sequence). CDR3 amino acids: CASSIDVRLAGGHSYEQYF. In nucleotides, the CDR3 is TGTGCCAGTAGTATTGACGTGAGGCTAGCGGGGGGCCACTCCTACGAGCAGTACTTC.

The chain carries TRBV10-3 and TRBJ2-7; maybe TRBD1 (6 bases). This CDR3 comprises 12 residues. Looked up from germline, CDR1 is ENHRY and CDR2 is SYGVKD. Trimming cost V 5 bases and J 4 bases, with 9 bases left between them. CDR3 bases: TGTGCCATCAGTACACAGGGATACGAGCAGTACGTC. Amino acid sequence: CAISTQGYEQYV.

The V and J genes are TRBV19 and TRBJ1-2, with D tentatively TRBD1 (6 bases). Germline CDR1 and CDR2: LNHDA and SQIVND (reference sequence). The CDR3 sequence is 12 residues long. Trimming shortened V by 7 bases and J by 14 bases, and 20 bases separated the two germline ends. CDR3 nucleotide sequence: TGTGCCAGTACCCAGGGGTTACAGGGTATGACCTTC. Its translation: CASTQGLQGMTF.

The rearrangement uses TRBV5-5 and TRBJ2-7, with D maybe TRBD1 (5 bases). Germline-derived CDR1 and CDR2 are SGHKS and YYEKEE (reference sequence). The CDR3 totals 13 residues. V shed 1 base and J shed 1 base, with 6 bases lying between them. CDR3 protein: CASSLRGSYEQYV. Written as DNA, the CDR3 is TGTGCCAGCAGCTTGAGGGGATCCTACGAGCAGTACGTC.

The V call is TRBV5-1, the J call TRBJ2-3; the match to TRBD2 covers 8 bases. This CDR3 spans 14 amino acids. CDR1 and CDR2 from the germline V gene are SGHRS and YFSETQ. Unmatched junction bases numbered 3, after V lost 4 bases and J lost 2 bases. CDR3 in DNA: TGCGCCAGCAGCCAGGGACTAGACACAGATACGCAGTATTTT. Protein sequence: CASSQGLDTDTQYF.

V gene TRBV11-1 combines with J gene TRBJ2-2; 9 bases are shared with TRBD2. Per germline, CDR1 SGHAT and CDR2 FQDESV (reference sequence). The J segment lost 2 bases and the V segment lost 0 bases, leaving 4 bases of the junction unmatched. This CDR3 comprises 17 residues. The CDR3 is CASSLASSGANTGELFF. CDR3 bases: TGTGCCAGCAGCTTAGCGTCTAGCGGGGCCAACACCGGGGAGCTGTTTTTT. The full variable domain, in which reference TRBV11-1 and TRBJ2-2 provide the parts outside the CDR3, is EAEVAQSPRYKITEKSQAVAFWCDPISGHATLYWYRQILGQGPELLVQFQDESVVDDSQLPKDRFSAERLKGVDSTLKIQPAELGDSAMYLCASSLASSGANTGELFFGEGSRLTVL.

The count of this clone is one. Here the CDR3 reads CASSLNGASGGTDTQYF. The CDR3 DNA sequence: TGTGCCAGCAGCTTAAATGGGGCTAGCGGGGGAACAGATACGCAGTATTTT. The V gene is TRBV7-3, the J gene TRBJ2-3, with TRBD2 matching over 10 bases. The length of the CDR3 is 17 residues. Germline V gene lookup returns CDR1 SGHTA and CDR2 FQGTGA. V was clipped by 1 base and J by 3 bases; unmatched bases: 7.

J is TRBJ1-2 and V is TRBV29-1, with 8 bases aligning to TRBD1. Germline values: CDR1 SQVTM, CDR2 ANQGSEA. This CDR3 is 14 amino acids long. Trimming took 7 bases from V and 7 from J; bases not matched to a gene: 14. This CDR3 is CSAQSTGVFVGYTF. CDR3 DNA sequence: TGCAGCGCCCAATCGACAGGGGTATTTGTTGGCTACACCTTC.

V and J are TRBV11-2 and TRBJ1-5; 7 bases are shared with TRBD1. Germline V gene data show CDR1 as SGHAT and CDR2 as FQNNGV. With V trimmed by 5 bases and J by 6 bases, 7 bases remained unmatched. CDR3 length: 14 amino acids. The CDR3 loop reads CASSETGPGQPQHF. The CDR3 DNA follows: TGTGCCAGCAGCGAGACAGGGCCAGGTCAGCCCCAGCATTTT.

The chain couples TRBV11-2 to TRBJ2-3; 9 nucleotides match TRBD2. This CDR3 has 16 residues. Germline V gene data show CDR1 as SGHAT and CDR2 as FQNNGV. The trim removed 2 bases at V and 5 bases at J, leaving 8 bases unmatched. The CDR3 nucleotides read TGTGCCAGCAGCTTATTGCGGGGGGGGGCAGGAGATACGCAGTATTTT. Its translation is CASSLLRGGAGDTQYF.

The count of this clone is one. This sequence joins TRBV5-1 and TRBJ1-1; 8 nucleotides match TRBD1. After removal of 6 bases from V and 4 bases from J, the junction contained 8 bases not matched to a gene. Germline CDR1 and CDR2: SGHRS and YFSETQ. This CDR3 has 14 amino acids. CDR3 bases: TGCGCCAGCACCCTAACAGGGGGTAGCACTGAAGCTTTCTTT. Translation gives CASTLTGGSTEAFF.

The chain recombines TRBV5-6 with TRBJ1-5; D is perhaps TRBD1 (5 bases). CDR1 and CDR2 (germline): SGHDT, YYEEEE. The CDR3 totals 12 residues. Trimming shortened V by 4 bases and J by 6 bases, and 8 bases separated the two germline ends. The CDR3: CASSIRAQPQHF. As DNA, the CDR3 is TGTGCCAGCAGCATCAGGGCTCAGCCCCAGCATTTT.

This clone has only a few counts. In DNA form, the CDR3 reads TGTGCCAGCAGTGACTCAGAGACTAGCGGGGGCACAGATACGCAGTATTTT. This encodes CASSDSETSGGTDTQYF. J is TRBJ2-3 and V is TRBV6-4, with 11 bases identical to TRBD2. This CDR3 contains 17 residues. Germline CDR1 MRHNA, CDR2 SNTAGT. Trimming took 0 bases from V and 1 from J; bases not matched to a gene: 3.

The chain combines TRBV5-4 with TRBJ2-2, with 14 bases that match TRBD2. Germline loops: CDR1 SGHNT, CDR2 YYREEE (reference sequence). J was trimmed by 8 bases and V by 6 bases; bases with no gene match: 6. The length of the CDR3 is 15 residues. The CDR3 reads CASKGTSGGGGELFF. CDR3 bases: TGTGCCAGCAAGGGGACTAGCGGGGGAGGAGGGGAGCTGTTTTTT. The entire variable domain, with the rest obtained from reference TRBV5-4 and TRBJ2-2, is as follows: ETGVTQSPTHLIKTRGQQVTLRCSSQSGHNTVSWYQQALGQGPQFIFQYYREEENGRGNFPPRFSGLQFPNYSSELNVNALELDDSALYLCASKGTSGGGGELFFGEGSRLTVL.

This rearrangement joins TRBV7-9 to TRBJ1-2, with D possibly TRBD1 on 5 matching bases. The CDR3 is 14 amino acids. The V gene's germline CDR1 is SEHNR and CDR2 FQNEAQ (reference sequence). Between the trimmed V and J ends, which lost 1 base and 4 bases, there was a span of 10 bases. CDR3 DNA sequence: TGTGCCAGCAGCTTAGTGGGGGAGGCCTATGGCTACACCTTC. This sequence encodes CASSLVGEAYGYTF.

This clone was picked up a small number of times. The V gene is TRBV30, the J gene TRBJ2-7; TRBD1 matches 9 bases. Losses at the gene ends were 2 bases for V and 4 bases for J; bases not matched to a gene: 9. The CDR3 is 15 residues long. Germline-derived CDR1 and CDR2 are GTSNPN and SVGIG (reference sequence). Written as DNA, the CDR3 is TGTGCCTGGAGTCGAAACAGGGGGCCGGCTTACGAGCAGTACGTC. Translated, it gives CAWSRNRGPAYEQYV.

V is TRBV19 and J is TRBJ1-5; D remains unclear. V dropped 3 bases and J dropped 6 bases, with 15 bases sitting between them. Germline V gene sequence: CDR1 LNHDA, CDR2 SQIVND (reference sequence). This CDR3 region has 15 residues. The CDR3 loop is CASSILAGSPQPQHF. DNA of the CDR3: TGTGCCAGTAGTATTCTTGCCGGGTCGCCTCAGCCCCAGCATTTT. Based on the CDR3 plus reference TRBV19 and TRBJ1-5, the full variable domain is DGGITQSPKYLFRKEGQNVTLSCEQNLNHDAMYWYRQDPGQGLRLIYYSQIVNDFQKGDIAEGYSVSREKKESFPLTVTSAQKNPTAFYLCASSILAGSPQPQHFGDGTRLSIL.

The chain is built from TRBV7-2 and TRBJ1-4; D perhaps matches TRBD1 (5 bases). Looked up from germline, CDR1 is SGHTA and CDR2 is FQGNSA. The V end lost 1 base, the J end lost 7 bases, and 13 bases lay between the germline ends. The CDR3 has 15 residues. The DNA for the CDR3 is TGTGCCAGCAGCTTAGGAGGGGAGCGGGGTGAAAAACTGTTTTTT. Protein product: CASSLGGERGEKLFF.

This chain uses TRBV5-1 with TRBJ2-3, with 10 positions matching TRBD2. Germline V gene data show CDR1 as SGHRS and CDR2 as YFSETQ. This CDR3 is built from 21 residues. V was clipped by 5 bases and J by 2 bases; unmatched bases: 23. CDR3 bases: TGCGCCAGCAGATTCTTTGGGGAGCGGGGGGGCACTAAATCCGTCACAGATACGCAGTATTTT. Protein product: CASRFFGERGGTKSVTDTQYF. The full variable domain, in which reference TRBV5-1 and TRBJ2-3 provide the parts outside the CDR3, is KAGVTQTPRYLIKTRGQQVTLSCSPISGHRSVSWYQQTPGQGLQFLFEYFSETQRNKGNFPGRFSGRQFSNSRSEMNVSTLELGDSALYLCASRFFGERGGTKSVTDTQYFGPGTRLTVL.